The 21 T cell receptor beta chains below come from one sample, sequenced in a study of T cells in Graves' hyperthyroidism and ophthalmopathy. Template material for amplifying TCR beta CDR3 regions consisted of RNA transcripts. A set of HTBI primers served as the primers for a first-round RT-PCR of the TCR CDR3. TCRdb analysed the multiplex PCR reads with MiXCR anew, one entry per CDR3 protein. The sample records around 610,000 distinct CDR3 sequences, about 15% being singletons. Sequencing was done on a sample of blood. These receptors were taken from a woman in her forties with Graves' ophthalmopathy.

The chain couples TRBV27 to TRBJ2-4; 7 bases align to TRBD2. Germline CDR1 reads MNHEY; CDR2 reads SMNVEV (reference sequence). The length of the CDR3 is 15 residues. Losses at the gene ends were 7 bases for V and 7 bases for J; bases not matched to a gene: 13. CDR3 bases: TGTGCCAGCACACGAATGGGGGGGGACGTCAACATTCAGTACTTC. This translates into CASTRMGGDVNIQYF.

The chain couples TRBV6-1 to TRBJ2-5; TRBD1 aligns across 7 bases. This CDR3 contains 15 residues. V shed 6 bases, J shed 0 bases, and the junction held 7 bases outside the gene matches. Germline CDR1 is MNHNS and CDR2 is SASEGT. The CDR3: CASSRDRQYQETQYF. The DNA for the CDR3 is TGTGCCAGCAGCAGGGACAGACAGTACCAAGAGACCCAGTACTTC.

In this sample, this clonotype turned up many times. This chain joins TRBV6-5 and TRBJ2-7; tentatively, D is TRBD1 (6 bases). The CDR3 has 14 residues. CDR1 and CDR2 (germline): MNHEY, SVGAGI. V was cut by 5 bases and J by 3 bases, with 14 bases left in between. This chain's CDR3 is CASSTPGHLYEQYF. The CDR3 DNA reads TGTGCCAGCAGTACGCCGGGACACCTCTACGAGCAGTACTTC.

This clonotype came up many times. This sequence joins TRBV20-1 and TRBJ2-7; possible D gene TRBD2, 7 bases. Germline V gives CDR1 DFQATT, CDR2 SNEGSKA (reference sequence). The CDR3 loop spans 14 amino acids. The ends were cut back, 6 bases at V and 4 bases at J, with 19 bases in the middle. The CDR3 DNA sequence: TGCAGTGCCGAGGGGGGAGGGTCGGGGTACGAGCAGTACTTC. Amino acids: CSAEGGGSGYEQYF.

This clonotype was counted a few times. The V gene is TRBV7-2, the J gene TRBJ2-7; D is possibly TRBD2 (5 bases). This CDR3 is built from 15 residues. Germline values: CDR1 SGHTA, CDR2 FQGNSA. Trimming shortened V by 6 bases and J by 2 bases, and 17 bases separated the two germline ends. The CDR3 coding sequence is TGTGCCAGCAGGAGGGCCGGCGACCTTCCCTACGAGCAGTACTTC. Residues: CASRRAGDLPYEQYF.

There are a few counts of this clonotype. The CDR3 nucleotides read TGTGCCAGCAGCTCACCGGGACTAGCGGGCACCGGGGAGCTGTTTTTT. Encoded protein: CASSSPGLAGTGELFF. This sequence joins TRBV11-2 and TRBJ2-2; TRBD2 matches 12 bases. V lost 4 bases, J lost 4 bases, and 4 bases stayed unmatched. This CDR3 spans 16 amino acids. Per germline, CDR1 SGHAT and CDR2 FQNNGV.

This clonotype has just a few counts. This chain uses TRBV5-1 with TRBJ2-5; tentatively, D is TRBD1 or TRBD2 (6 bases each). The CDR3 spans 14 residues. V lost 4 bases and J lost 9, with 19 bases in between. Germline V gene data show CDR1 as SGHRS and CDR2 as YFSETQ. The CDR3 DNA reads TGCGCCAGCAGCCCGGCAGGGGCCTCGGGGGCCCAGTACTTC. The encoded protein is CASSPAGASGAQYF.

The rearrangement links TRBV20-1 to TRBJ2-2; the D gene is possibly TRBD2 (5 bases). Germline V CDR1 and CDR2: DFQATT, SNEGSKA (reference sequence). The CDR3 runs 17 residues. V shed 1 base and J shed 4 bases, with 19 bases lying between them. This CDR3 reads CSARAGMGRSPTGELFF. The CDR3 nucleotides read TGCAGTGCTAGAGCGGGAATGGGCCGGAGTCCCACCGGGGAGCTGTTTTTT.

Concerning this clonotype itself: The final CDR3 position lacks the conserved phenylalanine or tryptophan, pointing to a likely read error. The rearrangement uses TRBV25-1 and TRBJ2-7, with TRBD2 as a possible D gene (5 bases). Trimming shortened V by 2 bases and J by 0 bases, and 17 bases separated the two germline ends. CDR1 and CDR2 from the germline V gene are MGHDK and SYGVNS. This CDR3 region has 17 residues. The CDR3 coding sequence is TGTGCCAGCAGTGAACCCCGGGGTGATACTAGCTCCTACGAGCAGTACTCC. It yields the protein CASSEPRGDTSSYEQYS.

This clonotype has a count of ten or more. The gene calls are TRBV28 and TRBJ2-7, with TRBD1 as a possible D gene (6 bases). Germline assignment: CDR1 MDHEN and CDR2 SYDVKM. The length of the CDR3 is 13 residues. Trimming shortened V by 7 bases and J by 1 base, and 11 bases separated the two germline ends. The CDR3 loop is CASTLTGSYEQYF. CDR3 nucleotides: TGTGCCAGCACCCTGACAGGATCCTACGAGCAGTACTTC.

This clonotype was counted many times. The rearrangement joins TRBV19 to TRBJ2-2; 9 positions agree with TRBD1. The trim removed 4 bases at V and 6 bases at J, leaving 3 bases unmatched. The CDR3 extends over 14 amino acids. Germline V CDR1 and CDR2: LNHDA, SQIVND (reference sequence). The DNA of the CDR3 is TGTGCCAGTAGTAGGGGACAGGGTTCCGGGGAGCTGTTTTTT. Translated, it gives CASSRGQGSGELFF.

The V gene is TRBV30, the J gene TRBJ1-5; tentatively, D is TRBD1 (5 bases). The V gene lost 4 bases and the J gene lost 4 bases, with 11 bases spanning the gap. The CDR3 runs to 13 residues. Germline V CDR1 and CDR2: GTSNPN, SVGIG (reference sequence). The CDR3 reads CAWNPGPNQPQHF. The CDR3 bases are TGTGCCTGGAATCCGGGACCAAATCAGCCCCAGCATTTT.

This clonotype was picked up many times. The gene calls are TRBV13 and TRBJ2-5, with 8 bases aligning to TRBD1. The germline CDR1 and CDR2 sequences are PRHDT and FYEKMQ (reference sequence). V was pared by 1 base and J by 4 bases, with 2 bases of the junction left unmatched. The CDR3 is 14 residues long. The CDR3 region has the DNA TGTGCCAGCAGCTTAGCAGGGGGCGTAGAGACCCAGTACTTC. It encodes CASSLAGGVETQYF.

The rearrangement links TRBV27 to TRBJ2-4, with 7 bases matching TRBD1. V shed 4 bases and J 0 bases; nucleotides not matched to a gene: 3. This CDR3 comprises 15 residues. The germline CDR1 and CDR2 sequences are MNHEY and SMNVEV (reference sequence). The CDR3 sequence: CASSSGQVAKNIQYF. Here the CDR3 DNA reads TGTGCCAGCAGTTCAGGACAGGTAGCCAAAAACATTCAGTACTTC.

This clonotype came up many times. This chain uses TRBV30 with TRBJ1-6, with unresolved D. V was cut by 1 base and J by 3 bases, with 7 bases left in between. Germline CDR1 is GTSNPN and CDR2 is SVGIG (reference sequence). This CDR3 is 14 amino acids long. CDR3 in amino acids: CAWSERLYNSPLHF. In DNA, the CDR3 is TGTGCCTGGAGTGAGAGACTCTATAATTCACCCCTCCACTTT.

Ten or more counts support this clonotype. The rearrangement joins TRBV19 to TRBJ2-7, with D possibly TRBD1 on 5 matching bases. CDR1 is LNHDA, CDR2 SQIVND, per germline (reference sequence). V lost 4 bases, J lost 0 bases, and 10 bases lay in between. The length of the CDR3 is 14 residues. CDR3 loop: CASSRGMASYEQYF. DNA of the CDR3: TGTGCCAGTAGTAGGGGCATGGCCTCCTACGAGCAGTACTTC.

This clonotype was seen a few times. The chain couples TRBV4-1 to TRBJ2-2; unclear D gene. Between the trimmed V and J ends, which lost 3 bases and 1 base, there was a span of 6 bases. Germline V gene lookup returns CDR1 MGHRA and CDR2 YSYEKL. The length of the CDR3 is 14 residues. As DNA, the CDR3 is TGCGCCAGCAGCCATACCAAGAACACCGGGGAGCTGTTTTTT. It encodes CASSHTKNTGELFF.

Notes on this clonotype: With a much larger clone just one base away, this may be a read error. CDR3 sequence reads: CASSPRDSSTGNTIYF. In DNA, the CDR3 is TGTGCCAGCAGTCCTAGGGATTCAAGCACTGGAAACACCATATATTTT. This rearrangement joins TRBV28 to TRBJ1-3; no definite D call. The CDR3 spans 16 residues. Trimming removed 5 bases at V and 2 bases at J, with 16 bases between. The germline gives CDR1 MDHEN, CDR2 SYDVKM. The whole variable domain, remainder taken from reference TRBV28 and TRBJ1-3, is DVKVTQSSRYLVKRTGEKVFLECVQDMDHENMFWYRQDPGLGLRLIYFSYDVKMKEKGDIPEGYSVSREKKERFSLILESASTNQTSMYLCASSPRDSSTGNTIYFGEGSWLTVV.

The gene calls are TRBV20-1 and TRBJ2-1; D might be TRBD2 (6 bases). The germline gives CDR1 DFQATT, CDR2 SNEGSKA (reference sequence). The CDR3 is 11 amino acids. V was cut by 6 bases and J by 7 bases, with 10 bases left in between. The CDR3 DNA reads as TGCAGTGCCCCGCGGGAAAATGAGCAGTTCTTC. Protein product: CSAPRENEQFF.

This clonotype has at least ten counts. The chain links TRBV5-4 to TRBJ2-7; a weak D match, TRBD2 (6 bases). There are 16 residues in the CDR3. V shed 0 bases and J shed 3 bases, with 16 bases lying between them. The germline V gene encodes CDR1 SGHNT and CDR2 YYREEE (reference sequence). CDR3 DNA: TGTGCCAGCAGCTTGGAAGGGATTACTAGCAGCTACGAGCAGTACTTC. It yields the protein CASSLEGITSSYEQYF. Complete variable domain (other parts from reference TRBV5-4 and TRBJ2-7): ETGVTQSPTHLIKTRGQQVTLRCSSQSGHNTVSWYQQALGQGPQFIFQYYREEENGRGNFPPRFSGLQFPNYSSELNVNALELDDSALYLCASSLEGITSSYEQYFGPGTRLTVT.

In its sample, this clonotype was seen many times. This chain joins TRBV29-1 and TRBJ2-7, with TRBD1 matching 8 bases. V trimming: 4 bases; J trimming: 4 bases; junction bases outside the gene matches: 9. In germline, CDR1 is SQVTM, CDR2 ANQGSEA. CDR3 size: 14 residues. The CDR3 DNA reads as TGCAGCGTTGCACTCGACAGGGGAGCATACGAGCAGTACTTC. Encoded protein: CSVALDRGAYEQYF.